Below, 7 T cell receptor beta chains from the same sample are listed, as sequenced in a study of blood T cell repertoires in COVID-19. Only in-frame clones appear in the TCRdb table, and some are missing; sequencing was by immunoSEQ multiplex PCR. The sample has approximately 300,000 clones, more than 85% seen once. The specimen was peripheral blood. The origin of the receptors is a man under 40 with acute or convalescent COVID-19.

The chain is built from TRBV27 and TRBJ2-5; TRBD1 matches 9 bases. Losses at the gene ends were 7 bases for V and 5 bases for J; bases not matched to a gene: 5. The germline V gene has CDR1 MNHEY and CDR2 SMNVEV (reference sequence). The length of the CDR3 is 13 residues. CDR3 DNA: TGTGCCAGCAAGGACAGGGGTAGGGAGACCCAGTACTTC. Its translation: CASKDRGRETQYF.

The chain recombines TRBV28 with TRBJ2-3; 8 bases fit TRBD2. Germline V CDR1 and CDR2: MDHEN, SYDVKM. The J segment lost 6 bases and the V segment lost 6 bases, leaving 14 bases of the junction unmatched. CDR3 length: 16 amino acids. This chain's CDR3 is CASRPYEREYVDTQYF. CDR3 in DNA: TGTGCCAGCAGGCCCTACGAGCGGGAGTATGTGGATACGCAGTATTTT.

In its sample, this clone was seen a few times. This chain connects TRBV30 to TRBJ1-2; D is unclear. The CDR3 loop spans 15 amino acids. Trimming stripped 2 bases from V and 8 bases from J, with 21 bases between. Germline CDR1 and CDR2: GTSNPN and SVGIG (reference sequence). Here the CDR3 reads CAWSPPRGGQGGYTF. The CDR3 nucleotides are TGTGCCTGGAGTCCCCCCCGGGGAGGCCAAGGGGGCTACACCTTC.

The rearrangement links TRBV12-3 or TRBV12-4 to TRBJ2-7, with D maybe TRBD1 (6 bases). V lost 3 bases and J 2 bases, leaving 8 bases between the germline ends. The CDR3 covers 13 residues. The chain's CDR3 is CASSLTGTYEQYF. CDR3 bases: TGTGCCAGCAGTTTGACAGGTACCTACGAGCAGTACTTC.

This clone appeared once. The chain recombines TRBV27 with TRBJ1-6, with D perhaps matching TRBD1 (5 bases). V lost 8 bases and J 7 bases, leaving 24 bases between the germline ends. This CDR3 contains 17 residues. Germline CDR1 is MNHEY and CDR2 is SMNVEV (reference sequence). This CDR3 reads CASYSRGPQGDNSPLHF. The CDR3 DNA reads TGTGCCAGCTACTCCCGCGGTCCGCAGGGCGACAATTCACCCCTCCACTTT.

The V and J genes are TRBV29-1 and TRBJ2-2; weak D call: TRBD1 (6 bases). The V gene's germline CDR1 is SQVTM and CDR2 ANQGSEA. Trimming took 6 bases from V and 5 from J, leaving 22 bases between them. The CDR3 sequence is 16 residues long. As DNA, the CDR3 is TGCAGCGTCCCTCCCGATCCGGGACAAGGGACCGGGGAGCTGTTTTTT. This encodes CSVPPDPGQGTGELFF.

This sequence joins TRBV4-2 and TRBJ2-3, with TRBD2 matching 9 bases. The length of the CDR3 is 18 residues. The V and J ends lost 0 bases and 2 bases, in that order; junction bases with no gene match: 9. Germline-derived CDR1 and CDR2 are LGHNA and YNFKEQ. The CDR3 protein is CASSQEYSAGGTTDTQYF. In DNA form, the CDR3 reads TGTGCCAGCAGCCAAGAATACAGCGCGGGGGGGACCACAGATACGCAGTATTTT.